These T cell receptor beta chains were read from a single sample in a study of T cell repertoires in cytomegalovirus infection. One entry per CDR3 protein results from TCRdb running MiXCR on the reads. The profile shows a few hundred thousand distinct CDR3 sequences, 9.5% of them singletons. Specimen: PBMCs. Receptors were obtained from a human donor in good health (CMV status not recorded). Some clones in this sample may be carry-over from other donors' samples. The CDR3 runs from the conserved cysteine through the conserved F or W. D genes are given only for firm matches. Expanded clones are given a class, and other clones once, few, many or no size at all.

j_gene,d_gene,v_gene,abundance,CDR3nt,CDR3aa
TRBJ2-2,.,TRBV6-2/TRBV6-3,.,TGTGCCAGCAGTTACCACCAGGCGACCACCGGGGAGCTGTTTTTT,CASSYHQATTGELFF
TRBJ2-7,.,TRBV7-3,.,TGTGCCAGCAGCTTAGCCGCGGCCGGACCCTACGAGCAGTACTTC,CASSLAAAGPYEQYF
TRBJ2-5,.,TRBV5-4,many,TGTGCCAGCAGCTTGCCAGGGCGAGAGACCCAGTACTTC,CASSLPGRETQYF
TRBJ2-5,TRBD2,TRBV5-1,.,TGCGCCAGCAGCCCACTAGCGGGGGTCCAAGAGACCCAGTACTTC,CASSPLAGVQETQYF
TRBJ2-6,TRBD2,TRBV7-2,many,TGTGCCAGCAGCTCGACGGGGGGGAGCTCTGGGGCCAACGTCCTGACTTTC,CASSSTGGSSGANVLTF
TRBJ2-7,TRBD1,TRBV3-1,.,TGTGCCAGCGGGAGACAGGGGTACGAGCAGTACTTC,CASGRQGYEQYF
TRBJ1-5,.,TRBV19,many,TGTGCCAGTAGTGCCTACAGGGGCAATCAGCCCCAGCATTTT,CASSAYRGNQPQHF
TRBJ1-4,.,TRBV7-2,.,TGTGCCAGCAGTCGGGACGCTAATGAAAAACTGTTTTTT,CASSRDANEKLFF
TRBJ1-1,.,TRBV7-9,many,TGTGCCAGCAGCTTAGAATCTGCAAGCGGATCAGGCACTGAAGCTTTCTTT,CASSLESASGSGTEAFF
TRBJ2-5,TRBD1,TRBV9,many,TGTGCCAGCAGCACACCCGGGACAGGGGGCGTTCTGTCGGAGACCCAGTACTTC,CASSTPGTGGVLSETQYF
TRBJ2-1,.,TRBV4-2,few,TGTGCCAGCAGCCATGGCGGTATCTACAATGAGCAGTTCTTC,CASSHGGIYNEQFF
TRBJ2-7,.,TRBV6-5,.,TGTGCCAGCAGCCCCATCGGGGGGCTAATCTCCTACGAGCAGTACTTC,CASSPIGGLISYEQYF
TRBJ2-5,TRBD1,TRBV6-1,many,TGTGCCAGCAGTTATAGACAGGGGGCGGTGGAAGAGACCCAGTACTTC,CASSYRQGAVEETQYF
TRBJ1-1,.,TRBV30,once,TGTGCCTGGAGCATACTTTTAACAGGTGAAGCTTTCTTT,CAWSILLTGEAFF
TRBJ1-2,.,TRBV28,many,TGTGCCAGCAGGGGCAGGGGCACTATCTATGGCTACACCTTC,CASRGRGTIYGYTF
TRBJ2-7,.,TRBV24-1,many,TGTGCCACCAGTGATTTAACGTGGGAGTACGAGCAGTACTTC,CATSDLTWEYEQYF